This T cell receptor (beta chain) was profiled in a study of T cells after yellow fever vaccination. Study conclusions and caveats: It was a small share of clonotypes that appeared in both CD4 and CD8 compartments. Post-booster samples contained most primary-vaccination clones (nearly 98% CD4, roughly 88% CD8). A weaker secondary response peaked on day 5, the primary on day 15.

This clonotype occurred a few times. The antigen is unknown. Conversion of TCR transcripts into cDNA relied on 5'RACE template switching, which added a universal primer site and UMIs. TCRdb passed the 5' RACE reads through MiXCR, listing each CDR3 protein once. The sample consists of 450,000 to 650,000 distinct CDR3 sequences, about 14% of them appearing once. After removal of 6 bases from V and 5 bases from J, the junction contained 13 bases not matched to a gene. CDR3 length: 17 residues. The receptor was isolated from a man aged 30 to 39 who received the YFV17D yellow fever vaccine. The sample consisted of PBMCs, taken on the day of the yellow fever booster vaccination. V gene TRBV12-3 or TRBV12-4 combines with J gene TRBJ2-4; 10 nucleotides match TRBD2. The CDR3 is CASRPRTSGSSQNIQYF. The DNA of the CDR3 is TGTGCCAGCAGACCGCGGACTAGCGGTTCGAGCCAAAACATTCAGTACTTC.